This T cell receptor beta chain was identified in a study of shared clonotypes between healthy human individuals. Overall study: A donor's plate count was three for CD4 naive and three for CD4 memory; CD8 naive had two and CD8 memory one. General study points: Estimated richness values were generally larger in naive subsets than in memory subsets.

The V and J ends lost 1 base and 5 bases respectively, with 11 bases between them. Germline lookup yields CDR1 SGHVS and CDR2 FQNEAQ. There are 14 residues in the CDR3. Execution of the assay was at deep level. Over several immunoSEQ plates, each subset's genomic DNA was distributed in even portions. Produced via immunoSEQ multiplex PCR; TCRdb's table is partial and in-frame only. Here the sample spans about 2.4 million clones, roughly 93% being singletons. A remark on this clone: Its specificity is not known.

The TCR comes from a man aged 18 to 35 in good health. Some clones in this sample may be carry-over from other donors' samples. The chain has TRBV7-8 and TRBJ2-5, with TRBD1 as a possible D gene (6 bases). What was sequenced was naive CD4+ T cells from PBMCs. Documented subset: CD45RA+ positively selected. The CDR3 protein is CASSLDRTEETQYF. The CDR3 bases are TGTGCCAGCAGCTTAGATCGGACAGAGGAGACCCAGTACTTC.